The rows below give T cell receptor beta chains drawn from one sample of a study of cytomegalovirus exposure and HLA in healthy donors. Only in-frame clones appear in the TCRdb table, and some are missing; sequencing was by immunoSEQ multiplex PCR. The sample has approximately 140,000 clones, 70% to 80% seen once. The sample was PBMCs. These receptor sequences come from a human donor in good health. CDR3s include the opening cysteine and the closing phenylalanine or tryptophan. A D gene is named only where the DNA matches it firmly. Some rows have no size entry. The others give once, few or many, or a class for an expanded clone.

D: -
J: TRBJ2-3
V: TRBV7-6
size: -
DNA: TGTGCCAGCAGCCAGGGAATAGGAGGGAGTGGATCAGATACGCAGTATTTT
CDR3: CASSQGIGGSGSDTQYF

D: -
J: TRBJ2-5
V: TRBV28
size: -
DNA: TGTGCCAGCAGCCGAGACCAGGGAAGGACCCAAGAGACCCAGTACTTC
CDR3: CASSRDQGRTQETQYF

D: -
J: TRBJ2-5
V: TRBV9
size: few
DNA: TGTGCCAGCAGCGCCGAACCCACAGGGTTCCAAGAGACCCAGTACTTC
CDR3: CASSAEPTGFQETQYF

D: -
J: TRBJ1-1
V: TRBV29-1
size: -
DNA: TGCAGCGTTGAACAGGGTAGGGATTTCTTT
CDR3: CSVEQGRDFF

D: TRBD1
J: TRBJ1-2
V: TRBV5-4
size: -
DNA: TGTGCCAGCAGCTTCCAGGGGGCCCCCGTTGACTATGGCTACACCTTC
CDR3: CASSFQGAPVDYGYTF

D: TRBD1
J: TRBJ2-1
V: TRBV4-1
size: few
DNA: TGCGCCAGCAGCCACCGGGACAGGGGGCATCTCGGCTCCTACAATGAGCAGTTCTTC
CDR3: CASSHRDRGHLGSYNEQFF

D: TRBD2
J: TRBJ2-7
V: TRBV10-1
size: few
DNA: TGCGCCAGCAGTGAGAGCGGGAGCTCCTACGAGCAGTACTTC
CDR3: CASSESGSSYEQYF

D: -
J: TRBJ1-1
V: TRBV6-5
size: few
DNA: TGTGCCAGCAGTTACTCACATGAACGGGACACTGAAGCTTTCTTT
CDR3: CASSYSHERDTEAFF

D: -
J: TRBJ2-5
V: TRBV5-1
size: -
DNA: TGCGCCAGCAGCTTGGTGGGCGGGGGCCCCCAAGAGACCCAGTACTTC
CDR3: CASSLVGGGPQETQYF

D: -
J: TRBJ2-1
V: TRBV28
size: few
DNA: TGTGCCAGCCATTCCACGGACAGTTACAATGAGCAGTTCTTC
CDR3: CASHSTDSYNEQFF

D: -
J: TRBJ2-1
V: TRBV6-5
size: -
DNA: TGTGCCAGCAGTTACGAGGGAAGGGCGGTCAATGAGCAGTTCTTC
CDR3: CASSYEGRAVNEQFF

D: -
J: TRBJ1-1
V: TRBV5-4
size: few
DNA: TGTGCCAGCAGCTTCCGGGCGGGGGCGACTGAAGCTTTCTTT
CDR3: CASSFRAGATEAFF

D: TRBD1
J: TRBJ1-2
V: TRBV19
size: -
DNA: TGTGCCAGCCGTGAGCGGACAGGCTATGGCTACACCTTC
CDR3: CASRERTGYGYTF

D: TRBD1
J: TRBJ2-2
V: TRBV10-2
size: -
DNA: TGCGCCAGCAGCGCTTACAGGGGAAGCACCGGGGAGCTGTTTTTT
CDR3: CASSAYRGSTGELFF

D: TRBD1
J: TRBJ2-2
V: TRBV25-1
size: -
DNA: TGTGCCTTTGTGAGGGGGCTAAGGGAGCTGTTTTTT
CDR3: CAFVRGLRELFF

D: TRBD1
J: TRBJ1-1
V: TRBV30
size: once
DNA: TGTGTTACAGGGGCGGGCACTGAAGCTTTCTTT
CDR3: CVTGAGTEAFF

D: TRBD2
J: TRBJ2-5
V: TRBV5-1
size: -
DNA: TGCGCCAGCAGCTTGGGTAGCGGGGGGCCCCAAGAGACCCAGTACTTC
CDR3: CASSLGSGGPQETQYF

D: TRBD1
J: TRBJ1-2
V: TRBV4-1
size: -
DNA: TGCGCCAGCAGCCAGGAGACAGGGGATGGCTACACCTTC
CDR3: CASSQETGDGYTF

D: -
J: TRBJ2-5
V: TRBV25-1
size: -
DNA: TGTGCCAGCAGTGCCCAGGGATCCCAAGAGACCCAGTACTTC
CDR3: CASSAQGSQETQYF

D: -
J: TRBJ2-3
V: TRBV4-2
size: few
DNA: TGTGCCAGCAGCCAAAGAGTAGTCGTTAATAGCGCGAACACAGATACGCAGTATTTT
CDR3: CASSQRVVVNSANTDTQYF

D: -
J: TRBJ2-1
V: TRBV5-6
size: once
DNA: TGTGCCAGCAGCTCTCAGACAAATGAGCAGTTCTTC
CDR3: CASSSQTNEQFF

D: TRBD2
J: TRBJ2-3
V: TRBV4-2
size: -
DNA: TGTGCCAGCAGCCAAGGGGCTAGCGGGGGGTACACAGATACGCAGTATTTT
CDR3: CASSQGASGGYTDTQYF

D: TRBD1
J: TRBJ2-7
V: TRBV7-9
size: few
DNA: TGTGCCAGCACCCCCGGACAGGGGGACTACGAGCAGTACTTC
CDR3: CASTPGQGDYEQYF

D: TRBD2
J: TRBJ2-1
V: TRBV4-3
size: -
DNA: TGCGCCAGCAGCCAAGATGAAGTCTCAGCTCTAGCGGAGGGCTCCTACAATGAGCAGTTCTTC
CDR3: CASSQDEVSALAEGSYNEQFF

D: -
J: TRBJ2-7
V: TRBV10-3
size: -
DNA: TGTGCCATCAGCGGTCCTCTAGGAGGGAGCCCCTACGAGCAGTACTTC
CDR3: CAISGPLGGSPYEQYF

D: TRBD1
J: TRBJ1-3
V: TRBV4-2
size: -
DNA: TGTGCCAGCACCAAAGATGGTTTTTTCGGGACAGGGGCACCGTTATCTGGAAACACCATATATTTT
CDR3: CASTKDGFFGTGAPLSGNTIYF

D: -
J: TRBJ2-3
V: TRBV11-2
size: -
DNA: TGTGCCAGCAGCTCCCTGGGAGTAGGCGGGCCCAGCACAGATACGCAGTATTTT
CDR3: CASSSLGVGGPSTDTQYF

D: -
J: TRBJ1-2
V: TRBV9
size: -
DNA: TGTGCCAGCAGCGTGGACGGACTAAGGGATGGCTACACCTTC
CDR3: CASSVDGLRDGYTF

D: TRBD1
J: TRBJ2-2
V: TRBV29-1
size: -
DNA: TGCAGCGTTGCCAGGACAGGGAACCCGAACACCGGGGAGCTGTTTTTT
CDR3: CSVARTGNPNTGELFF

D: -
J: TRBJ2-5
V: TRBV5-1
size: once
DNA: TGCGCCAGCAGCACACAGGTTAAAGAGACCCAGTACTTC
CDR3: CASSTQVKETQYF

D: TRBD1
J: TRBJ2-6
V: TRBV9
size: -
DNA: TGTGCCAGCAGCCCCCGGCAGGGGGAGATCCCTCCGGGGGCCAACGTCCTGACTTTC
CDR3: CASSPRQGEIPPGANVLTF

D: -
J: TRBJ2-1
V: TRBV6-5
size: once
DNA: TGTGCCAGCAGTTACTCGGGGAGTGTCGATGAGCAGTTCTTC
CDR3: CASSYSGSVDEQFF

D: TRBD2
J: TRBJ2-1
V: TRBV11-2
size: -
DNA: TGTGCCAGCAGCCCCGGGACTACCTCCCGCGGTAGTGAGCAGTTCTTC
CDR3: CASSPGTTSRGSEQFF

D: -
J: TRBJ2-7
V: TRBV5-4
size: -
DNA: TGTGCCAGCAGCTTGGCATCCGATTCTGAGTACGAGCAGTACTTC
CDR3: CASSLASDSEYEQYF

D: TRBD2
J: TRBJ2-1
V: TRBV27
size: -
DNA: TGTGCCAGCATTGCCCGGGTGCGGGAGGGCTCCTACAATGAGCAGTTCTTC
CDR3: CASIARVREGSYNEQFF

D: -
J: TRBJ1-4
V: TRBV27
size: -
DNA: TGTGCCAGCAGTTTTACGGGGGGAGTTAATGAAAAACTGTTTTTT
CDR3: CASSFTGGVNEKLFF

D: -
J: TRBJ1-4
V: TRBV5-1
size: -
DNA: TGCGCCAGCAAGGACGAAGGAGGGGCGCATGAAAAACTGTTTTTT
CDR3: CASKDEGGAHEKLFF

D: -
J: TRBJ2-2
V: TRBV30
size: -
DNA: TGTGCCTGGAGTGTCTATTACAGGGAAGTCGTTGCCGGGGAGCTGTTTTTT
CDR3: CAWSVYYREVVAGELFF

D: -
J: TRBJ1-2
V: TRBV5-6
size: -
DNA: TGTGCCAGCAGCTTGGAGAGTTTCTTAAACTATGGCTACACCTTC
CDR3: CASSLESFLNYGYTF

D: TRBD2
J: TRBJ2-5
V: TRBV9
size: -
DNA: TGTGCCAGCAGCGTAGCGGGGGGATCGTACCAAGAGACCCAGTACTTC
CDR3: CASSVAGGSYQETQYF

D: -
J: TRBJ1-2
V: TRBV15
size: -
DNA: TGTGCCACCAGCCGAGAAACGTCCCCATACCGGAACTATGGCTACACCTTC
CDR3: CATSRETSPYRNYGYTF

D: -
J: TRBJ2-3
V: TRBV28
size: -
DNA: TGTGCCAGCAGTTCATACCTTGGCGGGATAAGCACAGATACGCAGTATTTT
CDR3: CASSSYLGGISTDTQYF

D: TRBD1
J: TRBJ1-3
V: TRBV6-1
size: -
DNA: TGTGCCAGCGCAGGGGGCCCTGGAAACACCATATATTTT
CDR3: CASAGGPGNTIYF

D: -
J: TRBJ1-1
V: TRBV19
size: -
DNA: TGTGCCAGTAGTATATGGTCAGGAAACACTGAAGCTTTCTTT
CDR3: CASSIWSGNTEAFF

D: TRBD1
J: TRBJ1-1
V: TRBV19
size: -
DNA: TGTGCCAGTAAAGAGGGGGCAGGGGGGTACACTGAAGCTTTCTTT
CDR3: CASKEGAGGYTEAFF

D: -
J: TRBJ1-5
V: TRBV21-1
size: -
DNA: TGTGCCAGCAGCAAAGCCGGGGACAGGGTTCCCCAGCCCCAGCATTTT
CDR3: CASSKAGDRVPQPQHF

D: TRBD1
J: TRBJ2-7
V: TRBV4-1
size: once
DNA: TGCGCCAGCAGCCCGGGACAGGGGGCGTTTCAGTACTTC
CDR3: CASSPGQGAFQYF

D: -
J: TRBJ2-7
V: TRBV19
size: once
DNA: TGTGCCAGTAGTATCCAGGGAAACTACGAGCAGTACTTC
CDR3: CASSIQGNYEQYF

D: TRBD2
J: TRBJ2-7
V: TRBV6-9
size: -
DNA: TGTGCCAGCCTGGGGCGGGAGGGCGCGCAGTACTTC
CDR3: CASLGREGAQYF

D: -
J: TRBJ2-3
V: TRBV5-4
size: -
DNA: TGTGCCAGCAGCTTGGGCGGCAGATTCACAGATACGCAGTATTTT
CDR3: CASSLGGRFTDTQYF

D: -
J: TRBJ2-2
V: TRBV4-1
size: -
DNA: TGCGCCAGCAGCCAGGGAGGTTTTTACACCGGGGAGCTGTTTTTT
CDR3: CASSQGGFYTGELFF

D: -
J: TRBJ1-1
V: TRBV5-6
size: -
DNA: TGTGCCAGCAGCTTGGGAGGGTTGAGGACTGAAGCTTTCTTT
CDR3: CASSLGGLRTEAFF